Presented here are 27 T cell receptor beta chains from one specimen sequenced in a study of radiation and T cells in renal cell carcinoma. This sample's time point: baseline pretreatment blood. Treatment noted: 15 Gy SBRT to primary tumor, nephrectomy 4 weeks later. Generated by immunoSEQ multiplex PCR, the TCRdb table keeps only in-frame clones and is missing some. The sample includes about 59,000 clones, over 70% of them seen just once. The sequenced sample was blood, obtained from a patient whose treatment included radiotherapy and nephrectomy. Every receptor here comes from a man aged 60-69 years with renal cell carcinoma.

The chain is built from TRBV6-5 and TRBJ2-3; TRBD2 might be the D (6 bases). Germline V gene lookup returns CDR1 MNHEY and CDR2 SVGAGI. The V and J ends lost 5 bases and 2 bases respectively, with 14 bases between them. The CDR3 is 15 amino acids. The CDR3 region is CASSPGLLPTDTQYF. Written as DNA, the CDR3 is TGTGCCAGCAGTCCGGGACTCCTTCCCACAGATACGCAGTATTTT.

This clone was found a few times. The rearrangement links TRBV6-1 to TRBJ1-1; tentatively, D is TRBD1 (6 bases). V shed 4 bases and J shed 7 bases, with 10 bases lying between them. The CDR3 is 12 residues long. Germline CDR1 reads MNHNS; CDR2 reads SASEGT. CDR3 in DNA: TGTGCCAGCAGTGCAGGGGTAATTGAAGCTTTCTTT. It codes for CASSAGVIEAFF.

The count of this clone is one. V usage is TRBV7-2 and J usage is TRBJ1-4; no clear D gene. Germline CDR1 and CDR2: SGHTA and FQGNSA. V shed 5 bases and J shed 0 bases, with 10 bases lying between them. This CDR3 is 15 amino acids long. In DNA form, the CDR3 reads TGTGCCAGCAGCGCAGCTTTAGCAACTAATGAAAAACTGTTTTTT. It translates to CASSAALATNEKLFF.

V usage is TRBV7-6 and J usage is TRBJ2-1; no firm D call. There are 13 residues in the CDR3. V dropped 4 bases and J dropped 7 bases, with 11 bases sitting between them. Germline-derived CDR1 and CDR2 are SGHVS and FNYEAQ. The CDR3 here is CASSSSWGNEQFF. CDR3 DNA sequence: TGTGCCAGCAGCTCGTCTTGGGGAAATGAGCAGTTCTTC.

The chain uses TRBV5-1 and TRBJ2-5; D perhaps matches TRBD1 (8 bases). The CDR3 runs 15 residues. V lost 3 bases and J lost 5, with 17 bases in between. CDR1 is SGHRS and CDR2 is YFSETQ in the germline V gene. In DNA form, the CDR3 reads TGCGCCAGCAGCTGGGGACAGGACGGGGGGGAGACCCAGTACTTC. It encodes CASSWGQDGGETQYF.

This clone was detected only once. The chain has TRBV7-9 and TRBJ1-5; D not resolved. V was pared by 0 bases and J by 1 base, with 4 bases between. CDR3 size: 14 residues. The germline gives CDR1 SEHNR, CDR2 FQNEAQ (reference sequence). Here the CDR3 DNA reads TGTGCCAGCAGCTTAGCGGAGAGCAATCAGCCCCAGCATTTT. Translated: CASSLAESNQPQHF.

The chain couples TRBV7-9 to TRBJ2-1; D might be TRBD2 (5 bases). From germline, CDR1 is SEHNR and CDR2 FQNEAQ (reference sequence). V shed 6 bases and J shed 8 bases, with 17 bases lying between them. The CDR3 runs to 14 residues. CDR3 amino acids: CASSTHEGRDEQFF. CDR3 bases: TGTGCCAGCAGTACGCATGAGGGCCGGGATGAGCAGTTCTTC.

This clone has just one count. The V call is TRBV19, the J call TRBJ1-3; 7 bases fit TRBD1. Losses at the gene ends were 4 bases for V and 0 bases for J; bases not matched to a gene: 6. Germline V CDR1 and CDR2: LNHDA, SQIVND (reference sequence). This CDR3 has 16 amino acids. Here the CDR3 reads CASSTYDRDSGNTIYF. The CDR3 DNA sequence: TGTGCCAGTAGTACCTACGACAGGGACTCTGGAAACACCATATATTTT. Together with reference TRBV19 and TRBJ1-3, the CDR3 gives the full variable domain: DGGITQSPKYLFRKEGQNVTLSCEQNLNHDAMYWYRQDPGQGLRLIYYSQIVNDFQKGDIAEGYSVSREKKESFPLTVTSAQKNPTAFYLCASSTYDRDSGNTIYFGEGSWLTVV.

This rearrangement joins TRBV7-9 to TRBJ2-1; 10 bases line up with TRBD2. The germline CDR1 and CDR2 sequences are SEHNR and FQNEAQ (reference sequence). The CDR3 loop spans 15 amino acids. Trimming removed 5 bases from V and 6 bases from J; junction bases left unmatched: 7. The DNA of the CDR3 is TGTGCCAGCAGCCTCGGGACTAGCGAGTTCAATGAGCAGTTCTTC. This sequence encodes CASSLGTSEFNEQFF.

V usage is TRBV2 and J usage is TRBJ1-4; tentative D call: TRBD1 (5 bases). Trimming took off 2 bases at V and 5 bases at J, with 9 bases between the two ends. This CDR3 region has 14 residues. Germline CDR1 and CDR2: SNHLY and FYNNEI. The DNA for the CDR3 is TGTGCCAGCAGTGAACCTGGGGGGAATGAAAAACTGTTTTTT. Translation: CASSEPGGNEKLFF.

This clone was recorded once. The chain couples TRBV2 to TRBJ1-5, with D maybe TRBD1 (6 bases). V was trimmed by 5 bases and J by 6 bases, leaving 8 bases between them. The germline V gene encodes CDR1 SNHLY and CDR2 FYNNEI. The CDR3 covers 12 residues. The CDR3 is CASSPGVQPQHF. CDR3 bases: TGTGCCAGCAGTCCAGGGGTTCAGCCCCAGCATTTT.

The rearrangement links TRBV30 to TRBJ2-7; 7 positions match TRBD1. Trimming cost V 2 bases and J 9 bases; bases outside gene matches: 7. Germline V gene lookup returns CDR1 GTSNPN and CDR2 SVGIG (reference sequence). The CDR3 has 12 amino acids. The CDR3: CAWSPRQGGQYF. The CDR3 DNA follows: TGTGCCTGGAGTCCCCGACAGGGCGGGCAGTACTTC. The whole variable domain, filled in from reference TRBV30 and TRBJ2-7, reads SQTIHQWPATLVQPVGSPLSLECTVEGTSNPNLYWYRQAAGRGLQLLFYSVGIGQISSEVPQNLSASRPQDRQFILSSKKLLLSDSGFYLCAWSPRQGGQYFGPGTRLTVT.

The CDR3 nucleotides are TGTGCCAGTAGTATAGGAGGGGGGCGAAGCAATCAGCCCCAGCATTTT. The encoded protein is CASSIGGGRSNQPQHF. The chain couples TRBV19 to TRBJ1-5; D is possibly TRBD1 (6 bases). This CDR3 comprises 16 residues. V was trimmed by 1 base and J by 1 base, leaving 11 bases between them. The germline CDR1 and CDR2 sequences are LNHDA and SQIVND (reference sequence).

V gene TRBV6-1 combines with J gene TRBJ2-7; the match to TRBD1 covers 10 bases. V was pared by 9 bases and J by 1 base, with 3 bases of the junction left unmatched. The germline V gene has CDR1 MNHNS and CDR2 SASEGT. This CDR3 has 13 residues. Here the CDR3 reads CASRTGGSYEQYF. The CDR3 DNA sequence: TGTGCCAGTAGGACAGGGGGGTCCTACGAGCAGTACTTC.

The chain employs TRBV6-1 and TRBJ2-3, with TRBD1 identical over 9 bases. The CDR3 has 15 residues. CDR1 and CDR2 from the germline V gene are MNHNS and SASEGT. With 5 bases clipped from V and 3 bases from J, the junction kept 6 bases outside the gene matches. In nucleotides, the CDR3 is TGTGCCAGCAGTCCCCAGACAGGGGGGACAGATACGCAGTATTTT. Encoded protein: CASSPQTGGTDTQYF.

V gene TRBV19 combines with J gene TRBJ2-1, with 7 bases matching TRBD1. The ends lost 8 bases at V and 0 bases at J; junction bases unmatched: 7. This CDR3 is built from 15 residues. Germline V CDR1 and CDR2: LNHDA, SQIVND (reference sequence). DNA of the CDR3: TGTGCCAGTGGGAAAGACAGGGACTCCTACAATGAGCAGTTCTTC. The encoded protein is CASGKDRDSYNEQFF.

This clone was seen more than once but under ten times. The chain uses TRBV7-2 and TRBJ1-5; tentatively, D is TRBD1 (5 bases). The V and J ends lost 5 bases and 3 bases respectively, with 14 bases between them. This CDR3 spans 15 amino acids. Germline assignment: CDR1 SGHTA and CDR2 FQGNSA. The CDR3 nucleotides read TGTGCCAGCAGCCGCGGGAGGGGACTCAATCAGCCCCAGCATTTT. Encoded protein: CASSRGRGLNQPQHF.

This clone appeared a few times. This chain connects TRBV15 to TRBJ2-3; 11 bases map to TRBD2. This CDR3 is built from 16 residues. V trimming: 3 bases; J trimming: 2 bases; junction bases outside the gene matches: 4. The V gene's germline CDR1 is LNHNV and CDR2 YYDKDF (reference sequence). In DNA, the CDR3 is TGTGCCACCAGCAGGACTAGCGGGGCCTTCACAGATACGCAGTATTTT. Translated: CATSRTSGAFTDTQYF.

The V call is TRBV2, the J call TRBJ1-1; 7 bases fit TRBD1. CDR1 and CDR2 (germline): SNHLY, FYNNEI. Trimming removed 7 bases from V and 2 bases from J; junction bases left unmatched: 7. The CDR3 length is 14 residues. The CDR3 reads CASIPTGKNTEAFF. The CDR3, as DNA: TGTGCCAGCATCCCGACAGGGAAAAACACTGAAGCTTTCTTT.

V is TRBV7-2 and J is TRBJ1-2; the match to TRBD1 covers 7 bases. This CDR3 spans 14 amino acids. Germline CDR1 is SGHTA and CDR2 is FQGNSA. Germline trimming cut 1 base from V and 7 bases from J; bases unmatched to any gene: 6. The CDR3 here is CASSLGERTGGYTF. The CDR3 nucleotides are TGTGCCAGCAGCTTAGGGGAGAGGACAGGTGGCTACACCTTC.

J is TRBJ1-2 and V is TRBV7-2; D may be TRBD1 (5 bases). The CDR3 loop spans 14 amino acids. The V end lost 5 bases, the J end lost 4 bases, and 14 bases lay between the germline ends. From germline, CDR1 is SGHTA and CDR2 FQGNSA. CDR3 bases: TGTGCCAGCAGCACCTCCGGGCAGGGCTATGGCTACACCTTC. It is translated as CASSTSGQGYGYTF.

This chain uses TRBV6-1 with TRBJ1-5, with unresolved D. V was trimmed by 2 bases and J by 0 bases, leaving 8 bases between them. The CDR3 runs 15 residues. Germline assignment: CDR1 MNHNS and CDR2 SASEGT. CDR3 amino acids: CASSEQWNSNQPQHF. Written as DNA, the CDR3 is TGTGCCAGCAGTGAACAATGGAATAGCAATCAGCCCCAGCATTTT.

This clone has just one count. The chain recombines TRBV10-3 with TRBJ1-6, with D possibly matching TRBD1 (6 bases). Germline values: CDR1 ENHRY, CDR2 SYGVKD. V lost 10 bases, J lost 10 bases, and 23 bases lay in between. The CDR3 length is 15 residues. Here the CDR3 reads CATTGSEGVRSPLHF. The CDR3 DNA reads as TGTGCCACCACGGGATCGGAGGGGGTTCGGTCACCCCTCCACTTT.

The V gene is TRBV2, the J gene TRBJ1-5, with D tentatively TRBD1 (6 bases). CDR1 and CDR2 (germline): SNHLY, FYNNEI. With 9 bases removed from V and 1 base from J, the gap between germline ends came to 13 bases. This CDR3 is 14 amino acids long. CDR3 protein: CARGGPGSNQPQHF. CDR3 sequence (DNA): TGTGCCAGAGGGGGTCCGGGGAGCAATCAGCCCCAGCATTTT.

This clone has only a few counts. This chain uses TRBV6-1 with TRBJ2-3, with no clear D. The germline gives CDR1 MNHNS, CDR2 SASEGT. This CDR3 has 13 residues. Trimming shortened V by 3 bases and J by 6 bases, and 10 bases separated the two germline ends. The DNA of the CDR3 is TGTGCCAGCAGTGAGGAGTCGTGGGATACGCAGTATTTT. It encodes CASSEESWDTQYF.

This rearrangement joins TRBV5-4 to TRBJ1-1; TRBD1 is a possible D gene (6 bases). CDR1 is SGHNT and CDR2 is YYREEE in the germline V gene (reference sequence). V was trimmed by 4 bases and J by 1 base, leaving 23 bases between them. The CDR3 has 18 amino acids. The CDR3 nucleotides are TGTGCCAGCAGCCTGCGCGGGACATTGCATGGCGAGAACACTGAAGCTTTCTTT. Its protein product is CASSLRGTLHGENTEAFF.

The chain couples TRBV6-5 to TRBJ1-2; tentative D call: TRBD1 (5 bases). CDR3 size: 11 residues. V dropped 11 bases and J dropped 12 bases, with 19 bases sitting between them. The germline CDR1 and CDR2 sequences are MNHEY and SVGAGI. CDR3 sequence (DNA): TGTGCCTCTAGAGGGGATATTCGCCACACCTTC. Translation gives CASRGDIRHTF.